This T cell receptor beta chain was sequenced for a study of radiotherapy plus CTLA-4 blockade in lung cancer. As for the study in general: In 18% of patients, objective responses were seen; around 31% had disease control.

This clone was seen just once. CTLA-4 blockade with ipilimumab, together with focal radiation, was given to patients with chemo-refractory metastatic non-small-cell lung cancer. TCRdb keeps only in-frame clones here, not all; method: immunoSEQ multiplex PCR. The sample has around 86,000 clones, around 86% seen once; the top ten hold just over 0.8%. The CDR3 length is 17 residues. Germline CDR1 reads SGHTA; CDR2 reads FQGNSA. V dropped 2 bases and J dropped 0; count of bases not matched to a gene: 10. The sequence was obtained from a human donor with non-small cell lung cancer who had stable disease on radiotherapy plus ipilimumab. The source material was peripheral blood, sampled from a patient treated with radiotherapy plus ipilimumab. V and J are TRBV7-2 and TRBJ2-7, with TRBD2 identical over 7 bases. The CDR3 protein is CASSLKSVGGSSYEQYF. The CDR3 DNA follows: TGTGCCAGCAGCTTAAAATCTGTCGGCGGGAGCTCCTACGAGCAGTACTTC.